This T cell receptor (beta chain) was recovered during a study of cytomegalovirus exposure and HLA in healthy donors. A note on this clone: Its specificity is unknown.

Findings and limits, study-wide: In a later analysis, HLA-associated TCR beta chains were more clonally expanded than equally common others.

With 60 Vbeta and 13 Jbeta primers, the PCR was carried out. Libraries were prepared by immunoSEQ multiplex PCR; TCRdb keeps only in-frame clonotypes and omits some of them. The sample contains 150,000 to 200,000 clones, 81% of which appear only once. The CDR3 loop spans 15 amino acids. V was clipped by 5 bases and J by 5 bases; unmatched bases: 6. Germline V gene lookup returns CDR1 SGHTA and CDR2 FQGNSA. V is TRBV7-2 and J is TRBJ1-1; 12 bases map to TRBD1. The receptor was derived from a woman between 50 and 59 years old in good health and CMV-seronegative. The specimen was PBMCs. Here the CDR3 DNA reads TGTGCCAGCAGCGCGGGACAGGGGGCTGGTACTGAAGCTTTCTTT. It is translated as CASSAGQGAGTEAFF.